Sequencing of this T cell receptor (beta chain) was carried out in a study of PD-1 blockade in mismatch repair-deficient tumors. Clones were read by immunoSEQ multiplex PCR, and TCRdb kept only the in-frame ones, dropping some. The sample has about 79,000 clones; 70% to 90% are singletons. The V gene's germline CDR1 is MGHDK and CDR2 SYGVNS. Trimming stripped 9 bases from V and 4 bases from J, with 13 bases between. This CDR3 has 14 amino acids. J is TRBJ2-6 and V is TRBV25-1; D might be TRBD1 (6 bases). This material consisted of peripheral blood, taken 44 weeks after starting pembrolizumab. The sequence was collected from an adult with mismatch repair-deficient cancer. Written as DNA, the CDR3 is TGTGCCAGTTCCGGGACATTCGGGGCCAACGTCCTGACTTTC. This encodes CASSGTFGANVLTF. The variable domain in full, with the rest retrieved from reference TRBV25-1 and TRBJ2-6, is EADIYQTPRYLVIGTGKKITLECSQTMGHDKMYWYQQDPGMELHLIHYSYGVNSTEKGDLSSESTVSRIRTEHFPLTLESARPSHTSQYLCASSGTFGANVLTFGAGSRLTVL.